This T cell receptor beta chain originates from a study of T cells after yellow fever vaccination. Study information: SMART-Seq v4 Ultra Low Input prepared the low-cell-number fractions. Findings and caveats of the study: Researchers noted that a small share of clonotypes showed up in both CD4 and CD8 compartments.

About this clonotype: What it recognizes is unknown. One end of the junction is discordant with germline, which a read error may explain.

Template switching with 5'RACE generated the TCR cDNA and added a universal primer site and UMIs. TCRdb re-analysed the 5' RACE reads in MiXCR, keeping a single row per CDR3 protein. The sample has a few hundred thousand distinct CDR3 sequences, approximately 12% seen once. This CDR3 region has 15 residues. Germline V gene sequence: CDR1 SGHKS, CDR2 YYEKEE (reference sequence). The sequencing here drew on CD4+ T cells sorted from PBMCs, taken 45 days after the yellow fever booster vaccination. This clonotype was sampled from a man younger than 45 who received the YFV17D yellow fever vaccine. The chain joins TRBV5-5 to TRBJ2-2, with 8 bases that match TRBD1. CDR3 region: CASRLNEQGAGELFF. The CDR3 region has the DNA TGTGCCAGCCGCTTGAATGAACAGGGGGCCGGGGAGCTGTTTTTT. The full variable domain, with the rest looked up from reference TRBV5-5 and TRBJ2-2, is DAGVTQSPTHLIKTRGQQVTLRCSPISGHKSVSWYQQVLGQGPQFIFQYYEKEERGRGNFPDRFSARQFPNYSSELNVNALLLGDSALYLCASRLNEQGAGELFFGEGSRLTVL.